This TCR beta chain was recorded in a study of T cell responses to AZD1222 COVID-19 vaccine. Whole-study findings and limits: Rises in breadth and depth of Spike-specific TCRs came after two AZD1222 doses. A mostly white British donor set with more females was recruited, and clonal diversity was possibly underestimated.

Only in-frame clones appear in the TCRdb table, and some are missing; sequencing was by immunoSEQ multiplex PCR. Of under 130,000 clones in the sample, around 80% are singletons; the top ten hold less than 6%. A note on this clone: Its antigen is not known.

This receptor was obtained from an adult in good health. The input for sequencing was peripheral blood, taken on day 0 of AZD1222 vaccination.

CDR3 residues: CASSPGGGNQPQHF. In DNA, the CDR3 is TGTGCCAGCAGCCCCGGTGGGGGCAATCAGCCCCAGCATTTT. V and J are TRBV11-1 and TRBJ1-5; no firm D call. Germline V gives CDR1 SGHAT, CDR2 FQDESV (reference sequence). The CDR3 totals 14 residues. The V gene lost 5 bases and the J gene lost 2 bases, with 10 bases spanning the gap.